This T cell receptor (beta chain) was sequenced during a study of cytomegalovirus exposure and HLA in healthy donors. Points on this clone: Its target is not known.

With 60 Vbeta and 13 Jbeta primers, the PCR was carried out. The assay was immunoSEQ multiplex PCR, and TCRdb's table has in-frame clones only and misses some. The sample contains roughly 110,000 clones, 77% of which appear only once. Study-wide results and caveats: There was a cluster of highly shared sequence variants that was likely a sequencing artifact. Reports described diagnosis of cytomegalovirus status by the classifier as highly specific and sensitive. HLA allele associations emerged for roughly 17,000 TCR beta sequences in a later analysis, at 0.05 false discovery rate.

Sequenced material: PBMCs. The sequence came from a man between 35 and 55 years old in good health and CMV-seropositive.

CDR3 nucleotides: TGTGCCAGCACCCGCGGGACAGGGGCGACCTACGAGCAGTACTTC. This encodes CASTRGTGATYEQYF. The chain links TRBV6-5 to TRBJ2-7, with 10 bases fitting TRBD1. The CDR3 spans 15 residues. J was trimmed by 2 bases and V by 7 bases; bases with no gene match: 8. Germline V CDR1 and CDR2: MNHEY, SVGAGI.